The source of this TCR beta chain is a study of blood T cell repertoires in COVID-19. Study in general: Samples representing acute and convalescent COVID-19 were sourced from the United States, Italy and Spain. In each case, the material was cDNA or gDNA derived from T cells, B-cell-depleted T cells, or PBMCs.

This study enrolled people aged roughly 18 to 89 from 24 US geographic areas. Cohort placement rested on clinical history that participants reported themselves. Profiled with immunoSEQ multiplex PCR; TCRdb holds only in-frame clones, not every one. The table lists around 200,000 clones, 75% to 85% of them singletons, with 7.4% in the top ten. CDR3 length equals 15 residues. Germline CDR1 is MNHEY and CDR2 is SVGAGI. The V gene end was trimmed by 6 bases and the J gene end by 6 bases; junction bases not matched to a gene: 8. The J gene is TRBJ1-6, the V gene TRBV6-5; the match to TRBD1 covers 7 bases. The TCR sequence derives from a middle-aged woman with acute COVID-19. The sequenced sample consisted of PBMCs or T cells enriched from blood (not recorded which). The CDR3 sequence: CASRSRGNANSPLHF. The CDR3 DNA reads as TGTGCCAGCAGGTCCAGGGGGAACGCTAATTCACCCCTCCACTTT.